This is a list of T cell receptor beta chains from one sample in a study of identifying expanded T cells in peripheral blood. Profiling relied on immunoSEQ multiplex PCR, and the TCRdb table lists in-frame clones only, not all of them. The sample has approximately 90,000 clones; roughly 86% are singletons. Sequencing was carried out using blood. Receptors originate from a person aged 18 to 69 in good health. The CDR3 runs from the conserved cysteine through the conserved F or W. The D gene is left open where the match is weak. The listing skips clone size in some rows; elsewhere it reads once, few, many or a size class.

v_call	clone_size	j_call	d_call	cdr3_nt	cdr3_aa
TRBV11-2	few	TRBJ1-1	NA	TGTGCCAGCAGCTTAGATCTCACTGCGGAGGCTTTCTTT	CASSLDLTAEAFF
TRBV28	NA	TRBJ2-2	NA	TGTGCCAGCAGTTTAGCAGGGTTCGACACCGGGGAGCTGTTTTTT	CASSLAGFDTGELFF
TRBV10-3	NA	TRBJ2-7	TRBD1	TGTGCCATCGGGGTTATACAGGGGGGTACCTACGAGCAGTACTTC	CAIGVIQGGTYEQYF
TRBV4-2	NA	TRBJ2-1	NA	TGTGCCAGCAGCCAAACCGACGGTTACAATGAGCAGTTCTTC	CASSQTDGYNEQFF
TRBV9	NA	TRBJ2-3	NA	TGTGCCAGCAGCGTAGGGGGAGGCTCTAGCACAGATACGCAGTATTTT	CASSVGGGSSTDTQYF
TRBV6-5	NA	TRBJ2-5	NA	TGTGCCAGCAGTAAGGGGGAGACCCAGTACTTC	CASSKGETQYF
TRBV7-9	NA	TRBJ2-3	NA	TGTGCCAGCAGCTTAGATTCCCCAGCTAGCACAGATACGCAGTATTTT	CASSLDSPASTDTQYF
TRBV2	NA	TRBJ2-2	TRBD1	TGTGCCAGCAGTGGGACAGGGGGGAACACCGGGGAGCTGTTTTTT	CASSGTGGNTGELFF
TRBV9	NA	TRBJ1-3	NA	TGTGCCAGCAGCGTAGCTACCGGGGGCAGGTCTGGAAACACCATATATTTT	CASSVATGGRSGNTIYF
TRBV5-1	NA	TRBJ2-3	TRBD2	TGCGCCAGCAGTCAGCGGGAGGTAGATACGCAGTATTTT	CASSQREVDTQYF
TRBV7-2	once	TRBJ2-3	TRBD1	TGTGCCAGCAGCTTAGGCCCCCCGGGACAGGGCTCCACAGATACGCAGTATTTT	CASSLGPPGQGSTDTQYF
TRBV4-1	NA	TRBJ1-1	NA	TGCGCCAGCAGCCAATTCGGACAGAACACTGAAGCTTTCTTT	CASSQFGQNTEAFF
TRBV30	NA	TRBJ1-6	TRBD1	TGTGCCTGGGGCTCGGACAGGGCGAAACCCCTCCACTTT	CAWGSDRAKPLHF
TRBV5-1	NA	TRBJ2-3	TRBD2	TGCGCCAGCAGCCCCGGGACTAGCGGGGTGTTGGATACGCAGTATTTT	CASSPGTSGVLDTQYF
TRBV6-7	NA	TRBJ2-7	NA	TGTGCCAGCAGTTACTCGCAAACTTACTACTACTACGAGCAGTACTTC	CASSYSQTYYYYEQYF
TRBV10-3	NA	TRBJ2-2	NA	TGTGCCATTACAACTAGCCCCGACACCGGGGAGCTGTTTTTT	CAITTSPDTGELFF
TRBV5-1	NA	TRBJ2-4	TRBD1	TGCGCCAGCAGCCTAAACCCACAGGGGGCATTTGGGGAAAACATTCAGTACTTC	CASSLNPQGAFGENIQYF
TRBV2	NA	TRBJ2-1	NA	TGTGCCAGCAGTGAATTGTCCTCTTACAGCTCCTACAATGAGCAGTTCTTC	CASSELSSYSSYNEQFF
TRBV7-2	NA	TRBJ2-1	TRBD2	TGTGCCAGCAGTGCGCGGACTAGCGGGAATAGTGAGCAGTTCTTC	CASSARTSGNSEQFF
TRBV5-4	NA	TRBJ1-2	NA	TGTGCCAGCAGCCCAGGAAACGGGGTTGCTGGCTACACCTTC	CASSPGNGVAGYTF
TRBV6-6	NA	TRBJ1-2	NA	TGTGCCAGCAGTTACTCGGCCGCAGCCTCCTATGGCTACACCTTC	CASSYSAAASYGYTF
TRBV7-9	NA	TRBJ1-5	TRBD1	TGTGCCAGCAGCTACGGACAGGTCATGGAGCCCCAGCATTTT	CASSYGQVMEPQHF